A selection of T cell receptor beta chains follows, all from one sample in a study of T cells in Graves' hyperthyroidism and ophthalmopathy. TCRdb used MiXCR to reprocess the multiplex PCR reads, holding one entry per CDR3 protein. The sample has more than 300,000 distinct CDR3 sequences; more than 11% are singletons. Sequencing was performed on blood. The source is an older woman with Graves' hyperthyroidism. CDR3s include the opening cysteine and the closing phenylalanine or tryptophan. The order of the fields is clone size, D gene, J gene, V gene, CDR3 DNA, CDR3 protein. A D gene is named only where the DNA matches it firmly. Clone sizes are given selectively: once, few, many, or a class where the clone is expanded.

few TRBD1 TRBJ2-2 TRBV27 TGTGCCAGCAGTCAACAGGGGCGAGACACCGGGGAGCTGTTTTTT CASSQQGRDTGELFF
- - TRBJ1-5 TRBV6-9 TGTGCCAGCAGTTACAGGTGGTGGGATCAGCCCCAGCATTTT CASSYRWWDQPQHF
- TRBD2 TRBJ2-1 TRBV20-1 TGCAGTGCTAGGGGGACTAGCGGGAGTTCTGCCCATGAGCAGTTCTTC CSARGTSGSSAHEQFF
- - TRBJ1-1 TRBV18 TGTGCCAGCTCACCTGGAGAGGCTGAAGCTTTCTTT CASSPGEAEAFF
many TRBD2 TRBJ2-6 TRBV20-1 TGCAGTGCTAGAGCGGGGGGGACCGGGGCCAACGTCCTGACTTTC CSARAGGTGANVLTF
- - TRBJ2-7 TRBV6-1 TGTGCCAGCAGTGTCGGTAGCGCGAGGACTTACGAGCAGTACTTC CASSVGSARTYEQYF
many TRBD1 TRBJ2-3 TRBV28 TGTGCCAGCAGTTACCCTTGGACAGGGACGAGGGTAGGAGGAGATACGCAGTATTTT CASSYPWTGTRVGGDTQYF
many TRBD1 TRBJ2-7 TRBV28 TGTGCCAGCAGACCTGACAGGGGGCCCTACGAGCAGTACTTC CASRPDRGPYEQYF
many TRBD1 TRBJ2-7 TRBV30 TGTGCCTGGAGAGGACAGGGGAGAGGGGCCTACGAGCAGTACTTC CAWRGQGRGAYEQYF
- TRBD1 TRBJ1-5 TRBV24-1 TGTGCCACCAGTGACAACCGGGACAGAAGGATTCAGCCCCAGCATTTT CATSDNRDRRIQPQHF
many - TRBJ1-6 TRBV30 TGTGCCTGGGGGGAAGATAATTCACCCCTCCACTTT CAWGEDNSPLHF
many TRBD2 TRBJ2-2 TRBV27 TGTGCCAGCAGTTTATTGATAGCGGGAGGCCCTCGGGGAACCGGGGAGCTGTTTTTT CASSLLIAGGPRGTGELFF
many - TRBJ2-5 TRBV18 TGTGCCAGCTCACCCCCAGGGTTGCGAGAGGAGACCCAGTACTTC CASSPPGLREETQYF
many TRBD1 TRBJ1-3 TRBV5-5 TGTGCCAGCTTGCCGACAGGGGCTGGAAACACCATATATTTT CASLPTGAGNTIYF
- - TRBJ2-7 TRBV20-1 TGCAGTGCGCGCGGTCTTCATGTCGACGAGCAGTACTTC CSARGLHVDEQYF
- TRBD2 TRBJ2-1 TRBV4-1 TGCGCCAGCAGCCCGGGGATTATCATTTGGACTAGCGGTGGTAATGAGCAGTTCTTC CASSPGIIIWTSGGNEQFF
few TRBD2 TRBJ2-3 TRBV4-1 TGCGCCAGCAGCCAGGCCGCACTAGCGGGAGGGCCAGGGGATACGCAGTATTTT CASSQAALAGGPGDTQYF
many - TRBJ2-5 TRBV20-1 TGCAGTCTCCAGAATTCTCTCGAGGCCGGGACCCAGTACTTC CSLQNSLEAGTQYF
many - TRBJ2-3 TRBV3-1 TGTGCCAGCAGCCAAGATAGCACAGATACGCAGTATTTT CASSQDSTDTQYF
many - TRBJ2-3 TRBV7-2 TGTGCCAGCAGCTTAAGAGTACTCTTTGGCACAGATACGCAGTATTTT CASSLRVLFGTDTQYF
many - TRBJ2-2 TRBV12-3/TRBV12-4 TGTGCCAGCACCCGCAGCTGGTCCGGGGGCGGGGAGCTGTTTTTT CASTRSWSGGGELFF
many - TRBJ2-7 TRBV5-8 TGTGCCAGCAGCGAACCGGGGGTTGGCCCTCACTACGAGCAGTACTTC CASSEPGVGPHYEQYF
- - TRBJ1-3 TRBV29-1 TGCAGCGTTGAGGAGGGTACCTCTGGAAACACCATATATTTT CSVEEGTSGNTIYF
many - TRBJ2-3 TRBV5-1 TGCGCCAGCAGCCGGGACTCCCCCCCAGATACGCAGTATTTT CASSRDSPPDTQYF
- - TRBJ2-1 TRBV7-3 TGTGCCAGCAGCTTCAGCCAAAGCTCCTACAATGAGCAGTTCTTC CASSFSQSSYNEQFF
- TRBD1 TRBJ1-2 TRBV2 TGTGCCAGCAGGACGACAGGGGGCTTTGGCTACACCTTC CASRTTGGFGYTF
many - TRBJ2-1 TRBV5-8 TGTGCCAGCAGCTTGGAGCAGGGACTCGACAATGAGCAGTTCTTC CASSLEQGLDNEQFF
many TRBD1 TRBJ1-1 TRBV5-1 TGCGCCAGCAGCTCCGGGACAGCCCGGCCTGAAGCTTTCTTT CASSSGTARPEAFF
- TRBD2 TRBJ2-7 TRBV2 TGTGCCAGCAGTGGTACAGCGGGAGGGCCCTACGAGCAGTACTTC CASSGTAGGPYEQYF
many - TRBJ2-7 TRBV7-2 TGTGCCAGCAGCCAAAGCGGTAATTGGGCCTACGAGCAGTACTTC CASSQSGNWAYEQYF
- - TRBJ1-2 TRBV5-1 TGCGCCAGCAGCCCGAACGAGGGCTATGGCTACACCTTC CASSPNEGYGYTF
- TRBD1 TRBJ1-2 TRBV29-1 TGCAGCGTTGAATCCCCGGGACAGGGCAGATATAACTATGGCTACACCTTC CSVESPGQGRYNYGYTF
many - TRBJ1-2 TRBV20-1 TGCAGTGCTAGAGATCTCCGAAATGGAGCTAACTATGGCTACACCTTC CSARDLRNGANYGYTF
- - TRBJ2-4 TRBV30 TGTGCCTGGAGCCCCAAACTAGTAGGTGCCAAAAACATTCAGTACTTC CAWSPKLVGAKNIQYF
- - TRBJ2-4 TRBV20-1 TGCAGTGCAGCGAGAGGGGGCAAAAACATTCAGTACTTC CSAARGGKNIQYF
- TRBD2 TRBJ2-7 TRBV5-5 TGTGCCAGCAGCTTGGTTACTAGCGGGAAAGGCGAGCAGTACTTC CASSLVTSGKGEQYF
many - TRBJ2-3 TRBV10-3 TGTGCCATCAGTGAGTCGCGGCTAGAGGGCACAGATACGCAGTATTTT CAISESRLEGTDTQYF
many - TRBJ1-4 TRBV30 TGTGCCTGGGGGGACAATGGAGTTGAAAAACTGTTTTTT CAWGDNGVEKLFF
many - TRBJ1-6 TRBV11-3 TGTGCCAGCAGCTTATATCAGGGCGATAATTCACCCCTCCACTTT CASSLYQGDNSPLHF
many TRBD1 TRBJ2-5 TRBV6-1 TGTGCCCTCAGAGAGGGACAGCTCAAAGAGACCCAGTACTTC CALREGQLKETQYF
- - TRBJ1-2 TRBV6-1 TGTGCCAGCAGTTCCTGGAACAGGAAGTTTAACTATGGCTACACCTTC CASSSWNRKFNYGYTF
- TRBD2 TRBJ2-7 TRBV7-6 TGTGCCAGCAGCTTAGGGCTAGCGGGTCTCCCCTACGAGCAGTACTTC CASSLGLAGLPYEQYF
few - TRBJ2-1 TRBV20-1 TGCAGTTTACGGGGTAGGGGCCATTACAATGAGCAGTTCTTC CSLRGRGHYNEQFF
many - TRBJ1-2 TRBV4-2 TGTGCCAGCAGCCAAATTGGCGGGTACTATGGCTACACCTTC CASSQIGGYYGYTF
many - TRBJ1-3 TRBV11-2 TGTGCCAGCAGCTCGAGGGGGTCTGGAAACACCATATATTTT CASSSRGSGNTIYF
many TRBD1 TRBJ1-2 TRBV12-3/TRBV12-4 TGTGCCAGCAGTTTGGGACAGGGAGTAGGCTACACCTTC CASSLGQGVGYTF
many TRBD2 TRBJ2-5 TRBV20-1 TGCAGTGCTAGGAAGGGACTAGCGGTCCAGGGGACCCAGTACTTC CSARKGLAVQGTQYF
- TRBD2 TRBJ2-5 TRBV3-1 TGTGCCAGCAGCCAAGGTAGCGGGAGGTACCAAGAGACCCAGTACTTC CASSQGSGRYQETQYF
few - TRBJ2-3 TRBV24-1 TGTGCCACCAGTGACGCTCGGGACCTACCTAGCACAGATACGCAGTATTTT CATSDARDLPSTDTQYF
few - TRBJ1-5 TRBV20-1 TGCAGTGCTAGTAAGGGGCTAGTGGGGGAGCCCCAGCATTTT CSASKGLVGEPQHF
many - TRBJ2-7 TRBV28 TGTGCCAGCACCTGGGAAGGAAACGAGCAGTACTTC CASTWEGNEQYF
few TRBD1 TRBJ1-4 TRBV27 TGTGCCAGCAGTTTACAGGGGGCTAATGAAAAACTGTTTTTT CASSLQGANEKLFF
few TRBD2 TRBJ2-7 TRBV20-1 TGCAGTGTCTTGACTAGCGGGAGGGCCTACGAGCAGTACTTC CSVLTSGRAYEQYF